This TCR beta chain was captured in a study of PD-1 blockade in mismatch repair-deficient tumors. Findings of the study overall: Rapid post-treatment expansion, then contraction, generally preceding radiologic response, marked tumor-resident clones.

A few pembrolizumab responders had their TCRs sequenced. TCRdb's copy holds only in-frame clones and misses some; the assay was immunoSEQ multiplex PCR. Here the sample spans approximately 130,000 clones, 85% to 90% being singletons. The CDR3 loop spans 18 amino acids. Germline values: CDR1 SGHKS, CDR2 YYEKEE (reference sequence). Trimming at V came to 4 bases and at J to 8 bases, leaving 19 bases not matched to a gene. In regard to this clone: Its antigen is undetermined.

The chain recombines TRBV5-5 with TRBJ2-1; 9 bases align to TRBD2. The origin of this receptor is an adult with mismatch repair-deficient cancer. The material was peripheral blood, obtained 44 weeks after starting pembrolizumab. CDR3 sequence: CASSSLWFAGGSSYEQFF. In nucleotides, the CDR3 is TGTGCCAGCAGCAGCTTGTGGTTTGCGGGAGGGAGTAGCTATGAGCAGTTCTTC.